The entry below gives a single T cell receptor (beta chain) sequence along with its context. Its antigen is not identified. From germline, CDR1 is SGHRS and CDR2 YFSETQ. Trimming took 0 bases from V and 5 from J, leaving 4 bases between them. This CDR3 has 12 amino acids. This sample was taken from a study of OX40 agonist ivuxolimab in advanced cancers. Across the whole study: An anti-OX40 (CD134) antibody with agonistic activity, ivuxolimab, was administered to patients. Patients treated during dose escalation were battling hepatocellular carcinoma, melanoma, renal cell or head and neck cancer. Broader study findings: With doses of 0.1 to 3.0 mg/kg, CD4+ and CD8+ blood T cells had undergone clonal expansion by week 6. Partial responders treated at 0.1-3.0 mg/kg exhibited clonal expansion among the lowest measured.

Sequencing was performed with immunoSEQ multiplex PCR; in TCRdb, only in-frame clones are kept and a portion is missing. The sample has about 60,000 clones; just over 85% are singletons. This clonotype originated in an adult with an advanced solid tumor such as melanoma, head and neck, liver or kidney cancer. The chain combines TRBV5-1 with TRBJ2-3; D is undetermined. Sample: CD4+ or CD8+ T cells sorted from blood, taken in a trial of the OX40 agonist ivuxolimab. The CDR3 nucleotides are TGCGCCAGCAGCTTGGAGATAGATACGCAGTATTTT. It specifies CASSLEIDTQYF.